These 14 T cell receptor beta chains were all obtained from the same sample, sequenced in a study of T cell repertoires in cytomegalovirus infection. TCRdb processed the reads anew with MiXCR; each CDR3 protein has one entry. The table shows about 920,000 distinct CDR3 sequences, with about 33% occurring only once. These receptors have no identified antigens. The sequences come from cultured CD8+ T cells from PBMCs, collected from culture after CMV antigen stimulation. Receptors were obtained from a human donor in good health (CMV status not recorded). Some clones in this sample may be carry-over from other donors' samples.

In this sample, this clonotype turned up a few times. The chain couples TRBV10-2 to TRBJ1-1; D uncertain. V was trimmed by 6 bases and J by 10 bases, leaving 12 bases between them. The CDR3 is 11 amino acids. The germline V gene has CDR1 WSHSY and CDR2 SAAADI. The CDR3 here is CASRGLESAFF. CDR3 DNA: TGCGCCAGCAGAGGGTTGGAGTCAGCTTTCTTT.

This clonotype has just a few counts. The chain joins TRBV19 to TRBJ1-2; D is undetermined. The CDR3 covers 16 residues. Germline V lookup: CDR1 LNHDA, CDR2 SQIVND (reference sequence). V was cut by 5 bases and J by 5 bases, with 21 bases left in between. CDR3 sequence: CASSAPPTEDPYGYTF. The CDR3 nucleotides read TGTGCCAGTAGTGCGCCGCCGACGGAGGACCCGTATGGCTACACCTTC.

The chain uses TRBV28 and TRBJ2-7; unclear D gene. The CDR3 is 18 residues long. CDR1 MDHEN and CDR2 SYDVKM come from the germline V gene. V was pared by 2 bases and J by 5 bases, with 25 bases between. As DNA, the CDR3 is TGTGCCAGCAGTTTACCTAATTGGAAAGTGGGGATGGGCAACGAGCAGTACTTC. Translated: CASSLPNWKVGMGNEQYF.

This clonotype turned up a few times. The chain employs TRBV6-2 or TRBV6-3 and TRBJ1-6; 9 bases fit TRBD1. CDR3 length: 15 amino acids. Trimming removed 5 bases from V and 3 bases from J; junction bases left unmatched: 2. Germline V gives CDR1 MNHEY, CDR2 SVGEGT. For the CDR3, the DNA is TGTGCCAGCAGTGACAGGGGGATCTATAATTCACCCCTCCACTTT. This encodes CASSDRGIYNSPLHF.

This clonotype was picked up a small number of times. The junction departs from germline at one end; a sequencing error may be responsible. The CDR3 DNA follows: TGCGCCAGCAGGCAGAGCTCCAACGAGCAGTACTTC. Translating it yields CASRQSSNEQYF. The V gene is TRBV5-1, the J gene TRBJ2-7; D is undetermined. The CDR3 spans 12 residues. The germline gives CDR1 SGHRS, CDR2 YFSETQ.

This sequence joins TRBV24-1 and TRBJ2-1; TRBD1 agrees at 10 bases. The V gene end was trimmed by 3 bases and the J gene end by 9 bases; junction bases not matched to a gene: 7. Per germline, CDR1 KGHDR and CDR2 SFDVKD. There are 15 residues in the CDR3. The CDR3 sequence is CATSDHRDRGSEQFF. The DNA for the CDR3 is TGTGCCACCAGTGATCACCGGGACAGGGGTAGTGAGCAGTTCTTC.

Only a few counts were recorded for this clonotype. CDR3 protein: CASSWGQGGTNEKLFF. CDR3 nucleotides: TGTGCCAGCAGCTGGGGACAGGGGGGAACTAATGAAAAACTGTTTTTT. J is TRBJ1-4 and V is TRBV5-4, with TRBD1 matching 11 bases. Germline CDR1 and CDR2: SGHNT and YYREEE (reference sequence). The CDR3 length is 16 residues. Germline trimming cut 3 bases from V and 1 base from J; bases unmatched to any gene: 2.

V and J are TRBV2 and TRBJ2-3, with 13 bases fitting TRBD2. Losses at the gene ends were 6 bases for V and 2 bases for J; bases not matched to a gene: 11. CDR3 size: 18 residues. The germline gives CDR1 SNHLY, CDR2 FYNNEI. The chain's CDR3 is CASSGLAGAAVNTDTQYF. The CDR3 nucleotides are TGTGCCAGCAGCGGACTAGCGGGGGCCGCGGTAAACACAGATACGCAGTATTTT. Looking up the rest from reference TRBV2 and TRBJ2-3 gives the full variable domain: EPEVTQTPSHQVTQMGQEVILRCVPISNHLYFYWYRQILGQKVEFLVSFYNNEISEKSEIFDDQFSVERPDGSNFTLKIRSTKLEDSAMYFCASSGLAGAAVNTDTQYFGPGTRLTVL.

V usage is TRBV27 and J usage is TRBJ1-5; a possible D gene is TRBD1 (5 bases). Germline V gene sequence: CDR1 MNHEY, CDR2 SMNVEV (reference sequence). The CDR3 consists of 15 residues. V lost 3 bases, J lost 7 bases, and 16 bases lay in between. For the CDR3, the DNA is TGTGCCAGCAGTTTGGGAAAGCCAAAGGGGCAGCCCCAGCATTTT. Translation: CASSLGKPKGQPQHF.

This clonotype was seen more than once but under ten times. The rearrangement links TRBV12-3 or TRBV12-4 to TRBJ2-5, with a tentative D call TRBD2 (7 bases). This CDR3 region has 13 residues. V was cut by 6 bases and J by 5 bases, with 13 bases left in between. The CDR3 DNA is TGTGCCAGCAGCCCCCGGGGGGCTGAGACCCAGTACTTC. Residues: CASSPRGAETQYF.

This clonotype was observed a handful of times. This may come from a read error, since a much larger clone is one base off. V gene TRBV11-2 combines with J gene TRBJ2-1; D is possibly TRBD1 (5 bases). Germline assignment: CDR1 SGHAT and CDR2 FQNNGV. Trimming left V 4 bases short and J 8 bases short, with 6 bases between. This CDR3 spans 11 amino acids. Here the CDR3 reads CASSWGHEQFF. CDR3 DNA: TGTGCCAGCAGCTGGGGCCATGAGCAGTTCTTC. Combining the CDR3 with reference TRBV11-2 and TRBJ2-1 gives the whole variable domain EAGVAQSPRYKIIEKRQSVAFWCNPISGHATLYWYQQILGQGPKLLIQFQNNGVVDDSQLPKDRFSAERLKGVDSTLKIQPAKLEDSAVYLCASSWGHEQFFGPGTRLTVL.

This clonotype was seen a handful of times. The chain couples TRBV12-5 to TRBJ2-3, with 7 bases identical to TRBD2. Germline loops: CDR1 LGHNT, CDR2 FRNRAP. This CDR3 is 16 amino acids long. The J segment lost 2 bases and the V segment lost 0 bases, leaving 5 bases of the junction unmatched. In DNA, the CDR3 is TGTGCTAGTGGTTTGGTTCCCAGCGGGGTCACAGATACGCAGTATTTT. Its protein product is CASGLVPSGVTDTQYF.

Only a few counts were recorded for this clonotype. V usage is TRBV2 and J usage is TRBJ2-7; a weak D match, TRBD2 (5 bases). The CDR3 runs 15 residues. The germline V and J ends were trimmed by 5 bases and 0 bases, with 14 bases remaining between them. CDR1 is SNHLY and CDR2 is FYNNEI in the germline V gene. CDR3 loop: CASSRGSWSSYEQYV. The CDR3 coding sequence is TGTGCCAGCAGTCGAGGGTCCTGGAGCTCCTACGAGCAGTACGTC.

The chain is built from TRBV12-3 or TRBV12-4 and TRBJ1-1; D unclear. This CDR3 is 13 amino acids long. Trimming removed 7 bases at V and 7 bases at J, with 16 bases between. The CDR3 DNA reads TGTGCCAGCAAGGGTGAATTGGCCGTTGAAGCTTTCTTT. Its protein product is CASKGELAVEAFF.